These 22 T cell receptor beta chains were sequenced from one sample in a study of cytomegalovirus exposure and HLA in healthy donors. Sequenced by immunoSEQ multiplex PCR; TCRdb stores in-frame clones only, minus some. The top ten hold roughly 1.4% of the sample, which has roughly 130,000 clones, roughly 86% seen once. The material sequenced was PBMCs. Every receptor here comes from a man aged 25 to 40 in good health and CMV-seronegative.

This chain joins TRBV28 and TRBJ2-3; 8 positions match TRBD1. Germline V gene data show CDR1 as MDHEN and CDR2 as SYDVKM. Trimming at V came to 8 bases and at J to 0 bases, leaving 25 bases not matched to a gene. The CDR3 has 21 amino acids. The CDR3 region has the DNA TGTGCCAGCCATACTTCCTTACACTCGTTGACCCAGGGGGCCAGCACAGATACGCAGTATTTT. This encodes CASHTSLHSLTQGASTDTQYF. Full variable domain (rest looked up from reference TRBV28 and TRBJ2-3): DVKVTQSSRYLVKRTGEKVFLECVQDMDHENMFWYRQDPGLGLRLIYFSYDVKMKEKGDIPEGYSVSREKKERFSLILESASTNQTSMYLCASHTSLHSLTQGASTDTQYFGPGTRLTVL.

The V call is TRBV4-1, the J call TRBJ1-1; TRBD1 matches at 9 bases. The trim removed 2 bases at V and 1 base at J, leaving 11 bases unmatched. Germline V gene lookup returns CDR1 MGHRA and CDR2 YSYEKL. The CDR3 runs 18 residues. The CDR3 is CASSQRSGQGKRNTEAFF. CDR3 nucleotides: TGCGCCAGCAGCCAAAGGTCGGGACAGGGAAAAAGGAACACTGAAGCTTTCTTT.

The table lists this clone with a few counts. V is TRBV11-3 and J is TRBJ1-2; no firm D call. The CDR3 has 12 residues. The germline gives CDR1 SGHNT, CDR2 YENEEA. Trimming took 4 bases from V and 13 from J, leaving 16 bases between them. The CDR3: CASSSPGMKSTF. The CDR3 DNA sequence: TGTGCCAGCAGCTCCCCTGGTATGAAGAGCACCTTC.

This sequence joins TRBV5-1 and TRBJ2-1; D not resolved. Germline loops: CDR1 SGHRS, CDR2 YFSETQ. CDR3 length: 14 amino acids. Trimming removed 4 bases from V and 9 bases from J, with 17 bases in between. CDR3: CASSNSFGPGEQFF. Here the CDR3 DNA reads TGCGCCAGCAGCAACTCGTTTGGTCCCGGTGAGCAGTTCTTC.

This chain joins TRBV5-1 and TRBJ2-5; unclear D gene. With 2 bases removed from V and 0 bases from J, the gap between germline ends came to 2 bases. The CDR3 runs 12 residues. From germline, CDR1 is SGHRS and CDR2 YFSETQ. CDR3 sequence (DNA): TGCGCCAGCAGCTTCTACCAAGAGACCCAGTACTTC. Its protein is CASSFYQETQYF.

As for this clone: A read error may produce the germline difference seen at one junction end. The V call is TRBV12-5, the J call TRBJ2-7; D may be TRBD1 (6 bases). Germline V lookup: CDR1 LGHNT, CDR2 FRNRAP. The CDR3 is 14 amino acids. CDR3 DNA: TGTGCTAGTGCTTTGAGGGGGAATGGAGGCGAGCAGTACTTC. The encoded protein is CASALRGNGGEQYF.

This chain connects TRBV10-3 to TRBJ2-6, with D perhaps matching TRBD1 (5 bases). CDR1 ENHRY and CDR2 SYGVKD come from the germline V gene. The CDR3 is 16 amino acids. Trimming removed 8 bases at V and 3 bases at J, with 17 bases between. CDR3 sequence (DNA): TGTGCCATCTGGCAGGGATCCTTTGGTGGGGCCAACGTCCTGACTTTC. This encodes CAIWQGSFGGANVLTF.

The V call is TRBV5-4, the J call TRBJ2-7; tentatively, D is TRBD2 (5 bases). Germline assignment: CDR1 SGHNT and CDR2 YYREEE (reference sequence). The CDR3 is 14 residues long. Trimming took off 4 bases at V and 4 bases at J, with 15 bases between the two ends. CDR3 loop: CASSPGIAPYEQYF. The CDR3 DNA is TGTGCCAGCAGCCCGGGGATAGCTCCTTACGAGCAGTACTTC.

This chain joins TRBV5-6 and TRBJ2-2, with a possible D match to TRBD2 (5 bases). V lost 3 bases and J 7 bases, leaving 19 bases between the germline ends. The CDR3 extends over 16 amino acids. Germline CDR1 is SGHDT and CDR2 is YYEEEE. Here the CDR3 DNA reads TGTGCCAGCAGCTCGGAAGAGCGGAGCGTCGGCGGGGAGCTGTTTTTT. It translates to CASSSEERSVGGELFF. The complete variable domain, with remaining parts taken from reference TRBV5-6 and TRBJ2-2, reads DAGVTQSPTHLIKTRGQQVTLRCSPKSGHDTVSWYQQALGQGPQFIFQYYEEEERQRGNFPDRFSGHQFPNYSSELNVNALLLGDSALYLCASSSEERSVGGELFFGEGSRLTVL.

The chain couples TRBV5-1 to TRBJ2-5; TRBD1 matches at 7 bases. Germline loops: CDR1 SGHRS, CDR2 YFSETQ. V was clipped by 4 bases and J by 5 bases; unmatched bases: 14. The CDR3 is 16 amino acids. DNA of the CDR3: TGCGCCAGCAGCACAACGACGAGGGGGCAAGGGGAGACCCAGTACTTC. It specifies CASSTTTRGQGETQYF.

The CDR3 sequence is CSVEGGNSYEQYF. CDR3 coding DNA: TGCAGCGTAGAGGGTGGGAACTCCTACGAGCAGTACTTC. The rearrangement joins TRBV29-1 to TRBJ2-7; perhaps TRBD2 as D (5 bases). V lost 6 bases and J 0 bases, leaving 12 bases between the germline ends. This CDR3 is built from 13 residues. Germline V gene sequence: CDR1 SQVTM, CDR2 ANQGSEA.

The CDR3 protein is CASSLGGGVGETQYF. CDR3 sequence (DNA): TGTGCCAGCAGTCTCGGCGGGGGCGTGGGAGAGACCCAGTACTTC. V usage is TRBV6-1 and J usage is TRBJ2-5; TRBD2 is a possible D gene (7 bases). CDR1 is MNHNS, CDR2 SASEGT, per germline. This CDR3 comprises 15 residues. Trimming left V 5 bases short and J 4 bases short, with 17 bases between.

The chain couples TRBV5-6 to TRBJ1-2; 7 bases match TRBD1. The CDR3 has 13 amino acids. Trimming at V came to 4 bases and at J to 8 bases, leaving 8 bases not matched to a gene. Germline V CDR1 and CDR2: SGHDT, YYEEEE. The CDR3 DNA sequence: TGTGCCAGCAGCCCCCGGGCAGGGGGGGGCTACACCTTC. As protein: CASSPRAGGGYTF.

This sequence joins TRBV5-4 and TRBJ2-5; tentatively, D is TRBD1 (6 bases). Germline V gives CDR1 SGHNT, CDR2 YYREEE (reference sequence). The V end was cut by 4 bases, the J end by 5 bases, with 18 bases between. This CDR3 spans 15 amino acids. The CDR3 DNA reads as TGTGCCAGCAGCATAGAACCGGGAAGGGGGGAGACCCAGTACTTC. It yields the protein CASSIEPGRGETQYF.

The rearrangement links TRBV6-5 to TRBJ2-5, with D possibly TRBD1 on 6 matching bases. The CDR3 extends over 16 amino acids. V lost 0 bases and J lost 1, with 12 bases in between. Germline CDR1 and CDR2: MNHEY and SVGAGI. This CDR3 is CASSYSNSRGQETQYF. The CDR3 coding sequence is TGTGCCAGCAGTTACTCGAATTCCAGGGGCCAAGAGACCCAGTACTTC.

A single count supports this clone. The J gene is TRBJ2-2, the V gene TRBV6-6; 11 positions agree with TRBD1. Germline trimming cut 2 bases from V and 4 bases from J; bases unmatched to any gene: 3. The CDR3 loop spans 16 amino acids. CDR1 is MNHNY, CDR2 SVGAGI, per germline (reference sequence). The CDR3 bases are TGTGCCAGCAGTTACGGGACAGGGGGATCCACCGGGGAGCTGTTTTTT. Translated: CASSYGTGGSTGELFF.

CDR3 amino acids: CASSNLEGGSQRPQHF. The CDR3 DNA is TGTGCCAGTAGTAATCTCGAGGGGGGGTCACAGCGGCCCCAGCATTTT. V is TRBV19 and J is TRBJ1-5, with D perhaps matching TRBD1 (6 bases). The CDR3 is made up of 16 amino acids. V lost 4 bases and J lost 9, with 22 bases in between. Germline-derived CDR1 and CDR2 are LNHDA and SQIVND (reference sequence).

The chain uses TRBV12-5 and TRBJ2-5, with 8 nucleotides matching TRBD2. Germline loops: CDR1 LGHNT, CDR2 FRNRAP. Losses at the gene ends were 7 bases for V and 4 bases for J; bases not matched to a gene: 2. The CDR3 has 12 residues. CDR3 bases: TGTGCTAGTGCCCGGGGGGGAGAGACCCAGTACTTC. Encoded protein: CASARGGETQYF.

CDR3 sequence reads: CAWSGSGGTEAFF. The CDR3 region has the DNA TGTGCCTGGAGTGGGTCCGGGGGGACTGAAGCTTTCTTT. V is TRBV30 and J is TRBJ1-1; a possible D gene is TRBD1 (5 bases). The CDR3 covers 13 residues. Looked up from germline, CDR1 is GTSNPN and CDR2 is SVGIG (reference sequence). V was shortened by 1 base and J by 5 bases, with 11 bases between the two germline ends.

The chain has TRBV5-6 and TRBJ1-5, with 9 bases fitting TRBD1. The CDR3 totals 14 residues. After removal of 4 bases from V and 6 bases from J, the junction contained 5 bases not matched to a gene. CDR1 SGHDT and CDR2 YYEEEE come from the germline V gene. This CDR3 reads CASSAGQGLQPQHF. CDR3 sequence (DNA): TGTGCCAGCAGCGCGGGACAGGGACTTCAGCCCCAGCATTTT. The entire variable domain, with the rest obtained from reference TRBV5-6 and TRBJ1-5, is as follows: DAGVTQSPTHLIKTRGQQVTLRCSPKSGHDTVSWYQQALGQGPQFIFQYYEEEERQRGNFPDRFSGHQFPNYSSELNVNALLLGDSALYLCASSAGQGLQPQHFGDGTRLSIL.

The CDR3 bases are TGTGCCAGCAGCTTAGCGGTCGAGTACGAGCAGTACTTC. Its protein is CASSLAVEYEQYF. The gene calls are TRBV5-4 and TRBJ2-7; a weak D match, TRBD2 (5 bases). The CDR3 covers 13 residues. V lost 2 bases, J lost 4 bases, and 10 bases lay in between. Looked up from germline, CDR1 is SGHNT and CDR2 is YYREEE (reference sequence).

The genes are TRBV13 and TRBJ1-2; TRBD1 agrees at 12 bases. Looked up from germline, CDR1 is PRHDT and CDR2 is FYEKMQ (reference sequence). The V gene end was trimmed by 3 bases and the J gene end by 3 bases; junction bases not matched to a gene: 11. The CDR3 contains 18 residues. Here the CDR3 reads CASSFRVVGQGAHYGYTF. In nucleotides, the CDR3 is TGTGCCAGCAGCTTTCGGGTAGTGGGACAGGGGGCCCACTATGGCTACACCTTC.